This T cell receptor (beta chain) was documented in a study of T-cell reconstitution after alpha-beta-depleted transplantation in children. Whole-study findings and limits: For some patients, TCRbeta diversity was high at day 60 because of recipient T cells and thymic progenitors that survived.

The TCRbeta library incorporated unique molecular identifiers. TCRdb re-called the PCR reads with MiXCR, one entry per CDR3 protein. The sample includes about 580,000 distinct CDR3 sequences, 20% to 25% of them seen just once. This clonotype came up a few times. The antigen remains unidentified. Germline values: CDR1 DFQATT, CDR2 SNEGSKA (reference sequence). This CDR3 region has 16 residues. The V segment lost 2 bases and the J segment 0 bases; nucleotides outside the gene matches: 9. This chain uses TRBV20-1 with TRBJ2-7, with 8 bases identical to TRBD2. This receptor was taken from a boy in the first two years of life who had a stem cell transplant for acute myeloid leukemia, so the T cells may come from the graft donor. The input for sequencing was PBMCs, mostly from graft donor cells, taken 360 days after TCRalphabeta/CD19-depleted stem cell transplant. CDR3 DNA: TGCAGTGCTAGAAGGGTGGGGGGGACTAGCTCCTACGAGCAGTACTTC. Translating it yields CSARRVGGTSSYEQYF.